The T cell receptor (beta chain) described here comes from a study of T cell repertoires in cytomegalovirus infection. About the study: In the study, CMV epitopes included recently identified HLA-C-restricted and well-studied HLA-B-restricted ones. Public TCR beta signatures were indicative of both CMV infection and a matching HLA type. Study-wide results and caveats: CMV-specific TCR beta clonotypes restricted by HLA-C dominated the ex vivo response. Accumulated public TCR beta family frequency recognized individuals carrying CMV together with the relevant HLA.

TCRdb processed the reads anew with MiXCR; each CDR3 protein has one entry. The sample holds roughly 68,000 distinct CDR3 sequences, around 20% seen once. The CDR3 length is 15 residues. The ends were cut back, 1 base at V and 0 bases at J, with 9 bases in the middle. Germline CDR1 reads LGHNA; CDR2 reads YSLEER. With respect to this clonotype: Its antigen remains unidentified.

Sample: CD8+ T cells from cultured PBMCs, taken from culture after CMV antigen stimulation. This sequence originates from a human donor in good health (CMV status not recorded). Some clones in this sample may be carry-over from other donors' samples. V usage is TRBV4-3 and J usage is TRBJ1-2; D remains unclear. DNA of the CDR3: TGCGCCAGCAGCCAAGGGCCAGGAACTAACTATGGCTACACCTTC. Encoded protein: CASSQGPGTNYGYTF.